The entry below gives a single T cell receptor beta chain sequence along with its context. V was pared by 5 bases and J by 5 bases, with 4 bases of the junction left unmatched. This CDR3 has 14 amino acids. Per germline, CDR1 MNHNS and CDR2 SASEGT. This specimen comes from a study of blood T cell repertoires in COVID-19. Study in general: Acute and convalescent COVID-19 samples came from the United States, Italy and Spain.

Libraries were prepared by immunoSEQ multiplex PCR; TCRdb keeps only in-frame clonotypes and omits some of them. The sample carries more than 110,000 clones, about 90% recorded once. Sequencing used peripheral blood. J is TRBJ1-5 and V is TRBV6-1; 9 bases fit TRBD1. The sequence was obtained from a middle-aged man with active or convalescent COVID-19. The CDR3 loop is CASSTTGGDQPQHF. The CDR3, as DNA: TGTGCCAGCAGTACGACAGGGGGGGATCAGCCCCAGCATTTT.